The clone carrying this T cell receptor beta chain was observed at least ten times. Its antigen is as yet unknown. UMIs were added to TCR cDNA along with a universal primer site when it was made by 5'RACE template switching. TCRdb reprocessed the 5' RACE reads with MiXCR, giving one entry per CDR3 protein. The profile shows approximately 250,000 distinct CDR3 sequences, approximately 3.6% of them singletons. The data are from a study of T cells after yellow fever vaccination. Study-wide findings and caveats: Subsequent to the booster, the majority of primary-vaccination clones reappeared (96% CD4, more than 70% CD8). Weaker, the secondary response peaked sooner, at day 5 versus 15. Within FACS-sorted repertoires, abundant clonotypes contaminating from the bulk population could be present.

The TCR originated in a man younger than 35 who received the YFV17D yellow fever vaccine. The material sequenced was PBMCs, taken 15 days after the yellow fever booster vaccination.

The CDR3 reads CSVEDLTGSGETQYF. CDR3 sequence (DNA): TGCAGCGTTGAAGATTTAACGGGGTCGGGAGAGACCCAGTACTTC. This rearrangement joins TRBV29-1 to TRBJ2-5, with TRBD2 as a possible D gene (5 bases). Germline V gene sequence: CDR1 SQVTM, CDR2 ANQGSEA. This CDR3 comprises 15 residues. V was cut by 0 bases and J by 4 bases, with 15 bases left in between.